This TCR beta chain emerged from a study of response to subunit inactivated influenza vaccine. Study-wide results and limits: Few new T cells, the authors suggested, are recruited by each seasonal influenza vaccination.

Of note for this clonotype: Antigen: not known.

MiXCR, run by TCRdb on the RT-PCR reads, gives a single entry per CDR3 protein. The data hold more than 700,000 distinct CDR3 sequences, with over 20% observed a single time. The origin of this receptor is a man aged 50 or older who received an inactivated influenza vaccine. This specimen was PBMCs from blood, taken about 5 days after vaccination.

The CDR3 DNA is TGTGCCAGCAGCTTGCAGTCCATCTCGGTCCGTTCACCCCTCCACTTT. This sequence encodes CASSLQSISVRSPLHF. The rearrangement links TRBV5-4 to TRBJ1-6; D remains unclear. CDR3 size: 16 residues. Looked up from germline, CDR1 is SGHNT and CDR2 is YYREEE (reference sequence). Trimming took 1 base from V and 9 from J, leaving 17 bases between them.